These T cell receptor beta chains were read from a single sample in a study of blood T cell repertoires in COVID-19. Assay: immunoSEQ multiplex PCR; the TCRdb copy retains only in-frame clones and omits some. The table lists approximately 220,000 clones, approximately 83% of them singletons. What was sequenced was PBMCs or T cells enriched from blood (not recorded which). The origin of the receptors is a woman in her forties or fifties who had been exposed to COVID-19. Each CDR3 is given with its conserved first and last residue. The D gene is left open where the match is weak. Only part of the rows carry a size: once, few, many, or a class if the clone is expanded.

d_gene: -
j_gene: TRBJ1-2
abundance: few
v_gene: TRBV2
CDR3nt: TGTGCCAGCAGTGGGCGGGACCGATATAACTATGGCTACACCTTC
CDR3aa: CASSGRDRYNYGYTF

d_gene: TRBD1
j_gene: TRBJ1-1
abundance: -
v_gene: TRBV28
CDR3nt: TGTGCCAGCGACAGGGTAGGATTTGAAGCTTTCTTT
CDR3aa: CASDRVGFEAFF

d_gene: TRBD1
j_gene: TRBJ2-2
abundance: -
v_gene: TRBV6-1
CDR3nt: TGTGCCAGCATTGGGACAGGGTCCACCGGGGAGCTGTTTTTT
CDR3aa: CASIGTGSTGELFF

d_gene: -
j_gene: TRBJ1-1
abundance: -
v_gene: TRBV19
CDR3nt: TGTGCCAGTAGTCCACGATTGGTCAGGCCCACTGAAGCTTTCTTT
CDR3aa: CASSPRLVRPTEAFF

d_gene: TRBD1
j_gene: TRBJ1-1
abundance: -
v_gene: TRBV5-4
CDR3nt: TGTGCCAGCAGCCCCGCAGGGGGCTACGGGAACACTGAAGCTTTCTTT
CDR3aa: CASSPAGGYGNTEAFF

d_gene: -
j_gene: TRBJ1-1
abundance: -
v_gene: TRBV9
CDR3nt: TGTGCCAGCAGCGACGGACAAGGGGACACTGAAGCTTTCTTT
CDR3aa: CASSDGQGDTEAFF

d_gene: -
j_gene: TRBJ2-5
abundance: -
v_gene: TRBV30
CDR3nt: TGTGCCTGGAGTGTAGGAGGGGCAGAGACCCAGTACTTC
CDR3aa: CAWSVGGAETQYF

d_gene: TRBD1
j_gene: TRBJ1-5
abundance: -
v_gene: TRBV16
CDR3nt: TGTGCCAGCAGCCAACAGGGGGTTCGTAGCAATCAGCCCCAGCATTTT
CDR3aa: CASSQQGVRSNQPQHF

d_gene: -
j_gene: TRBJ1-1
abundance: -
v_gene: TRBV6-2/TRBV6-3
CDR3nt: TGTGCCAGCAGTCCCCGACAGAACACTGAAGCTTTCTTT
CDR3aa: CASSPRQNTEAFF

d_gene: -
j_gene: TRBJ1-3
abundance: -
v_gene: TRBV6-5
CDR3nt: TGTGCCAGCAGTTCCGGACTCCCTGGAAACACCATATATTTT
CDR3aa: CASSSGLPGNTIYF

d_gene: TRBD1
j_gene: TRBJ2-3
abundance: -
v_gene: TRBV2
CDR3nt: TGTGCCAGCAGTGGAGGGACAGTGAGCACAGATACGCAGTATTTT
CDR3aa: CASSGGTVSTDTQYF

d_gene: TRBD1
j_gene: TRBJ1-3
abundance: -
v_gene: TRBV4-3
CDR3nt: TGCGCCAGCAGCCACCTCGCAGGGGGAACTGGAAACACCATATATTTT
CDR3aa: CASSHLAGGTGNTIYF

d_gene: TRBD1
j_gene: TRBJ1-1
abundance: -
v_gene: TRBV5-1
CDR3nt: TGCGCCAGCAGCACGGGGACAGGTGGAACTGAAGCTTTCTTT
CDR3aa: CASSTGTGGTEAFF

d_gene: -
j_gene: TRBJ1-1
abundance: -
v_gene: TRBV10-3
CDR3nt: TGTGCCATCAGGGACTCCGGCCAGAGAAACACTGAAGCTTTCTTT
CDR3aa: CAIRDSGQRNTEAFF

d_gene: -
j_gene: TRBJ2-3
abundance: -
v_gene: TRBV24-1
CDR3nt: TGTGCCACCAGTGACTTTACTAGAGGGGGAGATACGCAGTATTTT
CDR3aa: CATSDFTRGGDTQYF

d_gene: TRBD2
j_gene: TRBJ2-1
abundance: -
v_gene: TRBV4-2
CDR3nt: TGTGCCAGCAGCCAAATAGCGGGGGGGGAATACAATGAGCAGTTCTTC
CDR3aa: CASSQIAGGEYNEQFF

d_gene: TRBD1
j_gene: TRBJ2-2
abundance: once
v_gene: TRBV9
CDR3nt: TGTGCCAGCAGCGGATCCGGACAGGTCATAAACACCGGGGAGCTGTTTTTT
CDR3aa: CASSGSGQVINTGELFF

d_gene: -
j_gene: TRBJ1-1
abundance: -
v_gene: TRBV12-5
CDR3nt: TGTGCTAGTGGTTCAGTCGTGGGCTCGTTGTGGGCTTTCTTT
CDR3aa: CASGSVVGSLWAFF

d_gene: -
j_gene: TRBJ1-2
abundance: -
v_gene: TRBV30
CDR3nt: TGTGCCTGGAGTGGGAGGCCCGGCTATGGCTACACCTTC
CDR3aa: CAWSGRPGYGYTF

d_gene: -
j_gene: TRBJ1-1
abundance: -
v_gene: TRBV11-2
CDR3nt: TGTGCCAGCAGCTTAGAGAGGGGGACTGAAGCTTTCTTT
CDR3aa: CASSLERGTEAFF

d_gene: -
j_gene: TRBJ1-1
abundance: -
v_gene: TRBV29-1
CDR3nt: TGCAGCGTTGAACTCGGCAGGGAAGCTTTCTTT
CDR3aa: CSVELGREAFF

d_gene: TRBD1
j_gene: TRBJ1-1
abundance: -
v_gene: TRBV28
CDR3nt: TGTGCCAGCAGTCCAATGCCGGACAGGGTAAGGGTTGAAGCTTTCTTT
CDR3aa: CASSPMPDRVRVEAFF

d_gene: -
j_gene: TRBJ2-1
abundance: -
v_gene: TRBV7-8
CDR3nt: TGTGCCAGCAGCCGCCCAGGAAACAATGAGCAGTTCTTC
CDR3aa: CASSRPGNNEQFF

d_gene: -
j_gene: TRBJ2-5
abundance: -
v_gene: TRBV7-2
CDR3nt: TGTGCCAGCAGCTTAGACGGGGTAGGAGAAGAGACCCAGTACTTC
CDR3aa: CASSLDGVGEETQYF

d_gene: TRBD1
j_gene: TRBJ1-6
abundance: once
v_gene: TRBV18
CDR3nt: TGTGCCAGCTCACCACCCCGACAGGGTGGCCCCTATAATTCACCCCTCCACTTT
CDR3aa: CASSPPRQGGPYNSPLHF

d_gene: -
j_gene: TRBJ2-3
abundance: -
v_gene: TRBV6-1
CDR3nt: TGTGCCAGCAGTGATTCTTGGCAGGCCACAGATACGCAGTATTTT
CDR3aa: CASSDSWQATDTQYF

d_gene: TRBD2
j_gene: TRBJ2-1
abundance: -
v_gene: TRBV5-5
CDR3nt: TGTGCCAGCAGCTCATTTAGCGGGGCCCGGAGGAATGAGCAGTTCTTC
CDR3aa: CASSSFSGARRNEQFF

d_gene: -
j_gene: TRBJ1-1
abundance: -
v_gene: TRBV19
CDR3nt: TGTGCCAGAACTCCCGGAGCTTTCTTT
CDR3aa: CARTPGAFF

d_gene: TRBD1
j_gene: TRBJ1-2
abundance: -
v_gene: TRBV7-8
CDR3nt: TGTGCCAGCAGCTTAATACTTACAGGGGGTGGCTACACCTTC
CDR3aa: CASSLILTGGGYTF

d_gene: TRBD2
j_gene: TRBJ2-7
abundance: few
v_gene: TRBV6-5
CDR3nt: TGTGCCAGCAGCCAATCGGCGGGGGGGAGCGAGCAGTACTTC
CDR3aa: CASSQSAGGSEQYF

d_gene: -
j_gene: TRBJ1-3
abundance: -
v_gene: TRBV12-3/TRBV12-4
CDR3nt: TGTGCCAGCAGTTTGGGGGGGAACACCATATATTTT
CDR3aa: CASSLGGNTIYF

d_gene: -
j_gene: TRBJ1-6
abundance: -
v_gene: TRBV27
CDR3nt: TGTGCCAGCAGTTCCGGGAAGCCCGGAGGGAATTCACCCCTCCACTTT
CDR3aa: CASSSGKPGGNSPLHF

d_gene: TRBD2
j_gene: TRBJ2-5
abundance: -
v_gene: TRBV12-3/TRBV12-4
CDR3nt: TGTGCCAGCAGCCACGGGACTAGAGAGACCCAGTACTTC
CDR3aa: CASSHGTRETQYF

d_gene: -
j_gene: TRBJ2-1
abundance: once
v_gene: TRBV18
CDR3nt: TGTGCCAGCTCACAGGAGGATGAGCAGTTCTTC
CDR3aa: CASSQEDEQFF

d_gene: TRBD2
j_gene: TRBJ2-7
abundance: -
v_gene: TRBV15
CDR3nt: TGTGCCACCAGCAGAGGCGGGAGCTCCTACGAGCAGTACTTC
CDR3aa: CATSRGGSSYEQYF

d_gene: -
j_gene: TRBJ1-1
abundance: -
v_gene: TRBV7-8
CDR3nt: TGTGCCAGCAGCTACCGGACAGAAAAAAACACTGAAGCTTTCTTT
CDR3aa: CASSYRTEKNTEAFF

d_gene: -
j_gene: TRBJ1-1
abundance: -
v_gene: TRBV6-5
CDR3nt: TGTGCCAGCAGAACGGGGGGAGGAACTGAAGCTTTCTTT
CDR3aa: CASRTGGGTEAFF